Each of the 3 T cell receptor beta chains below was sequenced from the same sample in a study of blood T cell repertoires in COVID-19. Assay used: immunoSEQ multiplex PCR; TCRdb lists only in-frame clones, some missing. In the table there are 400,000 to 550,000 clones, roughly 89% of which are singletons. What was sequenced was peripheral blood. The receptor set was obtained from a woman aged 25 to 45 with acute or convalescent COVID-19.

The rearrangement joins TRBV7-8 to TRBJ2-5, with 9 bases that match TRBD1. Germline loops: CDR1 SGHVS, CDR2 FQNEAQ. The CDR3 is made up of 13 amino acids. Germline trimming cut 5 bases from V and 4 bases from J; bases unmatched to any gene: 2. CDR3 sequence (DNA): TGTGCCAGCAGCACGGACAGGGGAGAGACCCAGTACTTC. Translated, it gives CASSTDRGETQYF.

The chain joins TRBV5-4 to TRBJ1-1; D uncertain. Germline CDR1 is SGHNT and CDR2 is YYREEE (reference sequence). Trimming stripped 7 bases from V and 3 bases from J, with 13 bases between. This CDR3 contains 13 residues. The CDR3 nucleotides read TGTGCCAGCCACACGTTGGCAGACACTGAAGCTTTCTTT. Amino acids: CASHTLADTEAFF.

This sequence joins TRBV10-1 and TRBJ2-7, with D hard to call. Trimming removed 8 bases from V and 7 bases from J, with 18 bases in between. This CDR3 comprises 13 residues. Germline V gene data show CDR1 as WNHNN and CDR2 as SYGVQD (reference sequence). The CDR3 protein is CASSPTPSLEQYF. DNA of the CDR3: TGCGCCAGCTCCCCCACCCCGAGCCTGGAGCAGTACTTC.